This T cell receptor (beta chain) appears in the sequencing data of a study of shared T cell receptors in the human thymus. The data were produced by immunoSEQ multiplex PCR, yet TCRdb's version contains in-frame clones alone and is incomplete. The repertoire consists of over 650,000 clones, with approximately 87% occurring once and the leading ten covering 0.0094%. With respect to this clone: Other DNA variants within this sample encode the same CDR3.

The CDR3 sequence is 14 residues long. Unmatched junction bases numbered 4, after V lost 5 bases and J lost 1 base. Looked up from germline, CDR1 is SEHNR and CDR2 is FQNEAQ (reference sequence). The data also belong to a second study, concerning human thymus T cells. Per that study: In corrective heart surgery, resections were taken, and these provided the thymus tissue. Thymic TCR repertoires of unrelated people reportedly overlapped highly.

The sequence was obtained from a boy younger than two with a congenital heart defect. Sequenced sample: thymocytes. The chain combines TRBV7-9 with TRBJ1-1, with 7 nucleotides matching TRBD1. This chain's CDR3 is CASSRGQPNTEAFF. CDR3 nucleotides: TGTGCCAGCAGCCGGGGACAGCCGAACACTGAAGCTTTCTTT.